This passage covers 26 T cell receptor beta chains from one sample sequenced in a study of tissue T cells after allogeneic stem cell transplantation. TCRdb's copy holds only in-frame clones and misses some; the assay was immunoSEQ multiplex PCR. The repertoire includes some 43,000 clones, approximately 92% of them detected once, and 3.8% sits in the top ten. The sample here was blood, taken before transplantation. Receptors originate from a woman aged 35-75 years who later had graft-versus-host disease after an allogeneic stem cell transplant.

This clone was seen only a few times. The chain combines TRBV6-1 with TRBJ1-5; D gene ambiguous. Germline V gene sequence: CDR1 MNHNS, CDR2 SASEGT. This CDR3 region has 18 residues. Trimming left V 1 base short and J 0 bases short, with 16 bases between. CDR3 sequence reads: CASSEGGLRAFSNQPQHF. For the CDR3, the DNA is TGTGCCAGCAGTGAAGGAGGTTTGCGGGCCTTTAGCAATCAGCCCCAGCATTTT.

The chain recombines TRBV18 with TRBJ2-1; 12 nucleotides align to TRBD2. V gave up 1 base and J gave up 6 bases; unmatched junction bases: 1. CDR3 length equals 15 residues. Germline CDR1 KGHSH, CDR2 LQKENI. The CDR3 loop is CASSPRTSGINEQFF. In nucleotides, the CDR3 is TGTGCCAGCTCACCACGGACTAGCGGGATCAATGAGCAGTTCTTC.

In nucleotides, the CDR3 is TGTGCCAGCAGCCCACGCCCCAGATCGGAGGCTAGCACAGATACGCAGTATTTT. Encoded protein: CASSPRPRSEASTDTQYF. The rearrangement uses TRBV7-8 and TRBJ2-3; D is possibly TRBD2 (5 bases). The CDR3 has 18 amino acids. Trimming shortened V by 5 bases and J by 0 bases, and 21 bases separated the two germline ends. In germline, CDR1 is SGHVS, CDR2 FQNEAQ.

The CDR3 is CASSLGAGEREQYF. The CDR3 coding sequence is TGTGCCAGCAGCTTAGGGGCGGGAGAGCGCGAGCAGTACTTC. This rearrangement joins TRBV7-6 to TRBJ2-7; 7 bases agree with TRBD2. The CDR3 covers 14 residues. V gave up 1 base and J gave up 6 bases; unmatched junction bases: 6. CDR1 is SGHVS, CDR2 FNYEAQ, per germline.

The CDR3 bases are TGTGCCAGCAGTCGTAGCGGGATCTACAATGAGCAGTTCTTC. This codes for CASSRSGIYNEQFF. V and J are TRBV2 and TRBJ2-1, with 8 bases that match TRBD2. Germline trimming cut 5 bases from V and 3 bases from J; bases unmatched to any gene: 3. The CDR3 length is 14 residues. Germline CDR1 and CDR2: SNHLY and FYNNEI.

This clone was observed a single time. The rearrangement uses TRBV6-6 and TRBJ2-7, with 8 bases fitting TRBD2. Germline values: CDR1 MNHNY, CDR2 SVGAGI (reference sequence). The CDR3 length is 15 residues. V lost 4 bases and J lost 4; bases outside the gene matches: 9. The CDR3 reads CASSSQLAARYEQYF. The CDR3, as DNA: TGTGCCAGCAGTTCCCAACTAGCGGCTCGATACGAGCAGTACTTC.

The CDR3 loop reads CASSPEGQGGYEQYF. Here the CDR3 DNA reads TGTGCCAGCAGCCCCGAGGGACAGGGGGGCTACGAGCAGTACTTC. This sequence joins TRBV11-2 and TRBJ2-7; 11 positions agree with TRBD1. With V trimmed by 5 bases and J by 3 bases, 6 bases remained unmatched. This CDR3 has 15 residues. Germline V CDR1 and CDR2: SGHAT, FQNNGV.

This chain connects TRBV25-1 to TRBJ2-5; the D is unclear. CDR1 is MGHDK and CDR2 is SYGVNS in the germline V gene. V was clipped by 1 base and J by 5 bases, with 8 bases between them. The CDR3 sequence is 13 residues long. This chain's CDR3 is CASSESELETQYF. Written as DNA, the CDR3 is TGTGCCAGCAGTGAATCTGAGTTGGAGACCCAGTACTTC.

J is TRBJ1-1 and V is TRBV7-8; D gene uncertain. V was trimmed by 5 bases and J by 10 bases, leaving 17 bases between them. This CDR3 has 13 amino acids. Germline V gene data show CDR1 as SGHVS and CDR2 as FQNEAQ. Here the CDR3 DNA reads TGTGCCAGCAGCCCTCGGGCCGCTGTTACAGCTTTCTTT. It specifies CASSPRAAVTAFF.

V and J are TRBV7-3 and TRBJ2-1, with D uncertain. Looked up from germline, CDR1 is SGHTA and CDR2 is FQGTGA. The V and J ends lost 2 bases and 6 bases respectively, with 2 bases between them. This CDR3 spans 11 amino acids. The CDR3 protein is CASSLGNEQFF. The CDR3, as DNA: TGTGCCAGCAGCTTAGGCAATGAGCAGTTCTTC.

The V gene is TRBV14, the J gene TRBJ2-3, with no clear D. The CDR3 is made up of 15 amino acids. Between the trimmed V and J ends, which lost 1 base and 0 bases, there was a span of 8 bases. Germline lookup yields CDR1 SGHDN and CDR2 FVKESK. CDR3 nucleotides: TGTGCCAGCAGCCAAGGGACCCTTAGCACAGATACGCAGTATTTT. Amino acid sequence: CASSQGTLSTDTQYF.

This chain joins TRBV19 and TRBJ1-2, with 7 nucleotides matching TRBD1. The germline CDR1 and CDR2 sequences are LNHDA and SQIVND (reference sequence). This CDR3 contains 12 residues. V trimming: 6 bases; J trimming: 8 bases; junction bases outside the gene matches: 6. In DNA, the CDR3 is TGTGCCAGTAGCCCCGACAGGGCCGGCTACACCTTC. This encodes CASSPDRAGYTF.

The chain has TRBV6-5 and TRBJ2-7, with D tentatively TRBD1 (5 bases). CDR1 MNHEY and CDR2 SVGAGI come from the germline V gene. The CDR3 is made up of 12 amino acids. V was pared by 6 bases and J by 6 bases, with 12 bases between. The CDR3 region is CASSNDRGEQYF. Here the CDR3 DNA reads TGTGCCAGCAGCAACGACAGAGGCGAGCAGTACTTC.

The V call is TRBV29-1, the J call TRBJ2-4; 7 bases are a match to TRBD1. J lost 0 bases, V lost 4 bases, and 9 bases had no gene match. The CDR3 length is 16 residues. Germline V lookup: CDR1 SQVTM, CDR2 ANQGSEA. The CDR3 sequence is CSVVNPGTVAKNIQYF. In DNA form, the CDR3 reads TGCAGCGTTGTAAATCCCGGGACAGTAGCCAAAAACATTCAGTACTTC.

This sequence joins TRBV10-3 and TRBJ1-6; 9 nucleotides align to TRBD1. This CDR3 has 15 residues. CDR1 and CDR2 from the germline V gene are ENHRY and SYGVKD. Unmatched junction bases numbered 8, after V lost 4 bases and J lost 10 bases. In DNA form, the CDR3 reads TGTGCCATCAGTGGAACGGGACAGGGTGGCTCACCCCTCCACTTT. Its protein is CAISGTGQGGSPLHF.

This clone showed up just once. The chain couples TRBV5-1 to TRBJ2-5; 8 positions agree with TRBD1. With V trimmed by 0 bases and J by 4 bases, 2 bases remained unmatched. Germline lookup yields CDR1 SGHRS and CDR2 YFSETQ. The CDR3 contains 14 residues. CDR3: CASSLAGTGETQYF. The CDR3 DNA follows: TGCGCCAGCAGCTTGGCCGGGACAGGAGAGACCCAGTACTTC.

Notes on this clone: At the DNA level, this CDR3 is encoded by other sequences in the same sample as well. This CDR3 reads CASSLDNSPLHF. CDR3 in DNA: TGTGCCAGCAGCCTGGATAATTCACCCCTCCACTTT. The J gene is TRBJ1-6, the V gene TRBV5-4; D is ambiguous. This CDR3 is 12 amino acids long. Germline V gene data show CDR1 as SGHNT and CDR2 as YYREEE (reference sequence). The V gene lost 4 bases and the J gene lost 5 bases, with 4 bases spanning the gap.

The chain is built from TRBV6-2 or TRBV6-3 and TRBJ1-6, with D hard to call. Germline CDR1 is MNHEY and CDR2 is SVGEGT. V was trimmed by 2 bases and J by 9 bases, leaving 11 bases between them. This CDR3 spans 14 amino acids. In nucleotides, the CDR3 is TGTGCCAGCAGTTACCCAGGTTTTGGTTCACCCCTCCACTTT. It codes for CASSYPGFGSPLHF.

CDR3 loop: CASSLGQGTQYF. CDR3 bases: TGTGCCAGCAGCTTAGGCCAGGGTACGCAGTATTTT. The rearrangement links TRBV11-2 to TRBJ2-3; possibly TRBD1 for D (5 bases). V shed 1 base and J shed 8 bases, with 7 bases lying between them. CDR3 size: 12 residues. Per the germline V gene, CDR1 is SGHAT and CDR2 is FQNNGV.

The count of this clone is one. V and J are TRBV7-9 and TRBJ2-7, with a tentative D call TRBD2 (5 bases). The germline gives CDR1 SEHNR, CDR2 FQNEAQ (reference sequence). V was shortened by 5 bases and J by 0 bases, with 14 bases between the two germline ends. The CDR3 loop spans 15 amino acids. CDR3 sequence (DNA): TGTGCCAGCAGCGCCCCCCAGGACTTCTCCTACGAGCAGTACTTC. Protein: CASSAPQDFSYEQYF. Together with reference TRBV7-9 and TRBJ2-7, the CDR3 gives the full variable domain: DTGVSQNPRHKITKRGQNVTFRCDPISEHNRLYWYRQTLGQGPEFLTYFQNEAQLEKSRLLSDRFSAERPKGSFSTLEIQRTEQGDSAMYLCASSAPQDFSYEQYFGPGTRLTVT.

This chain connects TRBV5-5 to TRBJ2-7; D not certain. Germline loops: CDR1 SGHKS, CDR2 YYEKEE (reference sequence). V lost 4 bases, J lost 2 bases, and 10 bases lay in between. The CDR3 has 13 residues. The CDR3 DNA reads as TGTGCCAGCAGCCAAACCAGTACCTACGAGCAGTACTTC. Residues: CASSQTSTYEQYF. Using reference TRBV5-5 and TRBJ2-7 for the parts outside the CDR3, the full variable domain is DAGVTQSPTHLIKTRGQQVTLRCSPISGHKSVSWYQQVLGQGPQFIFQYYEKEERGRGNFPDRFSARQFPNYSSELNVNALLLGDSALYLCASSQTSTYEQYFGPGTRLTVT.

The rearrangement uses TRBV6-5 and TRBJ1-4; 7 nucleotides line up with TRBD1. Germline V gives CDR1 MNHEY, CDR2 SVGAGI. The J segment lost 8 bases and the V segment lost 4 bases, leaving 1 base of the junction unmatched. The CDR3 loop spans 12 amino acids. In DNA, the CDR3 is TGTGCCAGCAGTTCCAGGGGGGAAAAACTGTTTTTT. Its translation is CASSSRGEKLFF.

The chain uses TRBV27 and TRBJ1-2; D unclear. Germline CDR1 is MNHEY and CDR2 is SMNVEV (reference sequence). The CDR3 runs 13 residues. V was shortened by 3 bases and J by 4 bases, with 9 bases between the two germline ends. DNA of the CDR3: TGTGCCAGCAGTTTGGGTCCCCCCTATGGCTACACCTTC. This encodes CASSLGPPYGYTF.

The CDR3 nucleotides read TGTGCCTGGAGTGTAAAGGGGGGCTATACCTATGGCTACACCTTC. Translated, it gives CAWSVKGGYTYGYTF. The chain joins TRBV30 to TRBJ1-2; a possible D gene is TRBD1 (6 bases). V lost 0 bases and J 4 bases, leaving 15 bases between the germline ends. CDR3 length: 15 amino acids. The germline V gene has CDR1 GTSNPN and CDR2 SVGIG (reference sequence).

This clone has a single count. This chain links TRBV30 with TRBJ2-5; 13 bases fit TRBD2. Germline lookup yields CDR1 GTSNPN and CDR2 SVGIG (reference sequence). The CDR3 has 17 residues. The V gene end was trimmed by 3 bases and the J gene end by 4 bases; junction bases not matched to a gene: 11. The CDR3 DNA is TGTGCCTGGAGCCCGAGATCCGGACTAGCGGGAGTAGAGACCCAGTACTTC. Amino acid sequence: CAWSPRSGLAGVETQYF.

The CDR3 nucleotides are TGTGCCAGCAGGTCCACAGGGGGGAACTCACCCCTCCACTTT. Its protein is CASRSTGGNSPLHF. This rearrangement joins TRBV6-5 to TRBJ1-6, with 8 bases fitting TRBD1. Germline V gene sequence: CDR1 MNHEY, CDR2 SVGAGI. The CDR3 is 14 residues long. With 6 bases clipped from V and 10 bases from J, the junction kept 8 bases outside the gene matches.